The clone carrying this T cell receptor beta chain showed up many times. Its specificity is not known. These data come from a study of T cells in Graves' hyperthyroidism and ophthalmopathy. Study results and limitations: Blood also held most thyroid clonotypes expanded beyond 0.001.

This CDR3 contains 16 residues. The germline V gene encodes CDR1 SGHAT and CDR2 FQNNGV. V was cut by 1 base and J by 0 bases, with 13 bases left in between. Authors of the study amplified TCR beta CDR3 regions from RNA transcripts. HTBI primers were employed in a first-round RT-PCR of the TCR CDR3. TCRdb processed the multiplex PCR reads anew with MiXCR; each CDR3 protein has one entry. Of 500,000 to 600,000 distinct CDR3 sequences in the sample, 16% were seen once. The TCR was taken from a woman under 30 with Graves' hyperthyroidism. The sequencing sample was made of blood. This chain links TRBV11-2 with TRBJ2-7, with D uncertain. CDR3 region: CASSLVAGPSSYEQYF. CDR3 DNA sequence: TGTGCCAGCAGCTTAGTGGCAGGACCGAGCTCCTACGAGCAGTACTTC.